The 32 T cell receptor beta chains given below trace back to one sample, sequenced in a study of patients and donors after allogeneic stem cell transplantation (dated by TCRdb to 2018 to 2020). Library generation was performed with RT-PCR. Sequencing took place on a NextSeq 550. TCRdb reran the public reads through fastp at Q25 and MiXCR, keeping productive beta chains. One record per CDR3 amino acid sequence lists the most common genes and DNA. This sample comprises over 150,000 distinct CDR3 sequences, 30% of them detected only once. Clones ranked in the top ten supply 3.2% of the sample. The sample consisted of blood, either unsorted or a sorted T cell fraction (not recorded which). The receptors derive from a human donor who was either an allogeneic HSCT recipient or a stem cell or donor lymphocyte infusion donor (not recorded which). It is not recorded whose cells these are; they may come from a transplant donor.

This clonotype was seen only a few times. V and J are TRBV20-1 and TRBJ2-3, with 7 bases aligning to TRBD2. Per the germline V gene, CDR1 is DFQATT and CDR2 is SNEGSKA (reference sequence). The CDR3 has 14 residues. With 6 bases clipped from V and 3 bases from J, the junction kept 9 bases outside the gene matches. The CDR3 nucleotides are TGCAGTGCCGACGGACTAGTTGGTACAGATACGCAGTATTTT. Its translation is CSADGLVGTDTQYF.

This clonotype was observed a handful of times. The chain employs TRBV7-8 and TRBJ1-6; no clear D. The CDR3 is 16 residues long. V was shortened by 3 bases and J by 3 bases, with 12 bases between the two germline ends. The germline CDR1 and CDR2 sequences are SGHVS and FQNEAQ. This CDR3 is CASSFAYGGYNSPLHF. In DNA form, the CDR3 reads TGTGCCAGCAGCTTCGCCTATGGAGGCTATAATTCACCCCTCCACTTT. Variable domain in full (rest from reference TRBV7-8 and TRBJ1-6): GAGVSQSPRYKVAKRGQDVALRCDPISGHVSLFWYQQALGQGPEFLTYFQNEAQLDKSGLPSDRFFAERPEGSVSTLKIQRTQQEDSAVYLCASSFAYGGYNSPLHFGNGTRLTVT.

In this sample, this clonotype turned up a few times. The chain carries TRBV5-4 and TRBJ2-2; D may be TRBD2 (6 bases). The length of the CDR3 is 15 residues. Germline V gene sequence: CDR1 SGHNT, CDR2 YYREEE (reference sequence). Trimming cost V 1 base and J 3 bases, with 10 bases left between them. The CDR3 DNA follows: TGTGCCAGCAGCTTGAGGACTACCTACACCGGGGAGCTGTTTTTT. This sequence encodes CASSLRTTYTGELFF.

This chain uses TRBV7-2 with TRBJ2-1; D is unresolved. Germline V gene sequence: CDR1 SGHTA, CDR2 FQGNSA. The CDR3 consists of 11 residues. V was trimmed by 5 bases and J by 7 bases, leaving 6 bases between them. The CDR3: CASSPGNEQFF. CDR3 DNA sequence: TGTGCCAGCAGCCCGGGTAATGAGCAGTTCTTC.

This chain joins TRBV12-3 or TRBV12-4 and TRBJ2-7; D gene uncertain. Trimming took off 6 bases at V and 6 bases at J, with 15 bases between the two ends. The CDR3 is 13 amino acids. This CDR3 reads CASSPIRAREQYF. CDR3 nucleotides: TGTGCCAGCAGCCCTATCCGGGCCCGCGAGCAGTACTTC.

V and J are TRBV6-5 and TRBJ2-4; weak D call: TRBD2 (5 bases). This CDR3 comprises 14 residues. Trimming left V 4 bases short and J 0 bases short, with 7 bases between. The germline V gene encodes CDR1 MNHEY and CDR2 SVGAGI. CDR3 amino acids: CASSSDLAKNIQYF. CDR3 in DNA: TGTGCCAGCAGTTCGGACTTAGCCAAAAACATTCAGTACTTC.

V gene TRBV5-1 combines with J gene TRBJ2-1; 7 bases are a match to TRBD2. V was pared by 1 base and J by 4 bases, with 2 bases of the junction left unmatched. CDR3 size: 14 residues. Germline lookup yields CDR1 SGHRS and CDR2 YFSETQ. CDR3 residues: CASSLTSEYNEQFF. In DNA, the CDR3 is TGCGCCAGCAGCTTGACTAGCGAGTACAATGAGCAGTTCTTC.

The chain uses TRBV10-3 and TRBJ2-7; 7 bases are shared with TRBD1. In germline, CDR1 is ENHRY, CDR2 SYGVKD. Trimming cost V 4 bases and J 3 bases; bases outside gene matches: 6. CDR3 length: 14 residues. As DNA, the CDR3 is TGTGCCATCAGTGGGCCCGGGACAGTCTACGAGCAGTACTTC. Its protein product is CAISGPGTVYEQYF.

The chain recombines TRBV12-3 or TRBV12-4 with TRBJ2-2; D remains ambiguous. V dropped 11 bases and J dropped 3 bases, with 13 bases sitting between them. CDR3 length: 13 amino acids. CDR3 nucleotides: TGTGCCGGGCGGCAGGCCCACACCGGGGAGCTGTTTTTT. This translates into CAGRQAHTGELFF.

V is TRBV28 and J is TRBJ1-1, with a weak D call TRBD1 (6 bases). The V end lost 6 bases, the J end lost 0 bases, and 11 bases lay between the germline ends. Germline CDR1 and CDR2: MDHEN and SYDVKM. CDR3 length equals 14 residues. The CDR3 reads CASRPGDMNTEAFF. In DNA, the CDR3 is TGTGCCAGCAGGCCAGGGGACATGAACACTGAAGCTTTCTTT.

This clonotype showed up just a few times. The DNA of the CDR3 is TGCGCCAGCAGCCCTTGGACAGGCAACTACGCAGCTTTCTTT. It specifies CASSPWTGNYAAFF. The chain is built from TRBV5-1 and TRBJ1-1; 7 bases are a match to TRBD1. This CDR3 has 14 residues. J was trimmed by 10 bases and V by 4 bases; bases with no gene match: 13. The germline gives CDR1 SGHRS, CDR2 YFSETQ.

V gene TRBV28 combines with J gene TRBJ2-2; the match to TRBD2 covers 8 bases. V shed 8 bases and J 1 base; nucleotides not matched to a gene: 3. Germline values: CDR1 MDHEN, CDR2 SYDVKM. The CDR3 runs 14 residues. In DNA form, the CDR3 reads TGTGCCAGCTGGCGGGAGGAGAACACCGGGGAGCTGTTTTTT. This encodes CASWREENTGELFF.

This clonotype has a count of ten or more. The chain uses TRBV10-3 and TRBJ1-2; 7 positions agree with TRBD1. The V segment lost 6 bases and the J segment 4 bases; nucleotides outside the gene matches: 5. The CDR3 is 13 residues long. Germline V gives CDR1 ENHRY, CDR2 SYGVKD. CDR3 amino acids: CAIRVQGTYGYTF. The CDR3, as DNA: TGTGCCATCAGAGTACAGGGGACCTATGGCTACACCTTC.

There are a few counts of this clonotype. The gene calls are TRBV27 and TRBJ2-7; 8 positions agree with TRBD1. Germline V gene lookup returns CDR1 MNHEY and CDR2 SMNVEV (reference sequence). The CDR3 extends over 16 amino acids. The V and J ends lost 6 bases and 3 bases, in that order; junction bases with no gene match: 13. The CDR3 sequence: CASRGPPGQAHYEQYF. The CDR3 coding sequence is TGTGCCAGCAGGGGCCCCCCGGGACAGGCCCACTACGAGCAGTACTTC.

This chain links TRBV21-1 with TRBJ2-5. TRBV21-1 is marked as a pseudogene. CDR3 length: 14 residues. CDR3 protein: CASGMKYLGETQYF. CDR3 bases: TGTGCCAGCGGGATGAAATATTTGGGGGAGACCCAGTACTTC.

The chain recombines TRBV6-5 with TRBJ1-2; D perhaps matches TRBD1 (5 bases). The V and J ends lost 2 bases and 0 bases respectively, with 7 bases between them. CDR1 and CDR2 from the germline V gene are MNHEY and SVGAGI. CDR3 length: 14 residues. The CDR3 spells CASSYRGANYGYTF. The CDR3, as DNA: TGTGCCAGCAGTTACAGGGGAGCTAACTATGGCTACACCTTC.

The J gene is TRBJ2-7, the V gene TRBV4-3; D possibly corresponds to TRBD2 (5 bases). This CDR3 is built from 13 residues. CDR1 is LGHNA and CDR2 is YSLEER in the germline V gene. V lost 4 bases to trimming and J lost 5 bases, with 12 bases between them. As DNA, the CDR3 is TGCGCCAGCAGCCCTACTGGAGGCCACGAGCAGTACTTC. Amino acids: CASSPTGGHEQYF.

DNA for the CDR3: TGTGCCAGCAGTCCTCGACAGGCAGGCAATTCACCCCTCCACTTT. This sequence encodes CASSPRQAGNSPLHF. This rearrangement joins TRBV12-3 or TRBV12-4 to TRBJ1-6; TRBD1 might be the D (6 bases). V dropped 5 bases and J dropped 7 bases, with 15 bases sitting between them. The CDR3 totals 15 residues.

The CDR3 loop reads CAISTQGGTEAFF. The DNA of the CDR3 is TGTGCCATCAGTACTCAGGGGGGCACTGAAGCTTTCTTT. The J gene is TRBJ1-1, the V gene TRBV10-3; TRBD1 matches at 7 bases. This CDR3 comprises 13 residues. Germline lookup yields CDR1 ENHRY and CDR2 SYGVKD. Trimming took 5 bases from V and 4 from J; bases not matched to a gene: 4.

The V and J genes are TRBV28 and TRBJ2-3; D might be TRBD1 (6 bases). The ends were cut back, 2 bases at V and 1 base at J, with 10 bases in the middle. This CDR3 is 15 amino acids long. CDR1 and CDR2 (germline): MDHEN, SYDVKM. CDR3 sequence: CASSLGGLRTDTQYF. CDR3 in DNA: TGTGCCAGCAGTTTAGGGGGCCTTCGCACAGATACGCAGTATTTT.

V usage is TRBV12-3 or TRBV12-4 and J usage is TRBJ2-7, with a possible D match to TRBD1 (6 bases). The CDR3 extends over 13 amino acids. Deletions cut 4 bases from V and 5 bases from J, with 12 bases between. CDR3 nucleotide sequence: TGTGCCAGCAGTTGGAGACAGGCCGACGAGCAGTACTTC. It codes for CASSWRQADEQYF.

This clonotype was detected a few times. The chain is built from TRBV7-2 and TRBJ2-3; D is uncertain. V gave up 3 bases and J gave up 4 bases, with 2 bases separating them. CDR1 and CDR2 (germline): SGHTA, FQGNSA. The CDR3 is 11 residues long. The CDR3 sequence: CASSFADTQYF. As DNA, the CDR3 is TGTGCCAGCAGCTTCGCAGATACGCAGTATTTT.

This clonotype was counted only a few times. The rearrangement uses TRBV3-1 and TRBJ1-2; 9 bases line up with TRBD1. V was clipped by 3 bases and J by 9 bases; unmatched bases: 5. The germline gives CDR1 LGHDT, CDR2 YNNKEL (reference sequence). The CDR3 has 13 residues. The CDR3 loop is CASSQDRGRSYTF. Written as DNA, the CDR3 is TGTGCCAGCAGCCAGGACAGGGGAAGGAGCTACACCTTC.

This clonotype has more than one count but fewer than ten. This chain links TRBV7-6 with TRBJ1-5; 8 nucleotides align to TRBD1. The trim removed 5 bases at V and 1 base at J, leaving 7 bases unmatched. This CDR3 spans 16 amino acids. In germline, CDR1 is SGHVS, CDR2 FNYEAQ. CDR3 DNA: TGTGCCAGCAGCGCCCGGACAGGGCCGAGCAATCAGCCCCAGCATTTT. This codes for CASSARTGPSNQPQHF. Looking up the rest from reference TRBV7-6 and TRBJ1-5 gives the full variable domain: GAGVSQSPRYKVTKRGQDVALRCDPISGHVSLYWYRQALGQGPEFLTYFNYEAQQDKSGLPNDRFSAERPEGSISTLTIQRTEQRDSAMYRCASSARTGPSNQPQHFGDGTRLSIL.

This clonotype was seen a few times. The rearrangement uses TRBV5-1 and TRBJ1-1; TRBD1 matches 12 bases. Germline V gene sequence: CDR1 SGHRS, CDR2 YFSETQ. This CDR3 has 17 residues. V was clipped by 2 bases and J by 2 bases; unmatched bases: 7. In DNA, the CDR3 is TGCGCCAGCAGCTTAACCGGGACAGGGGGCTTTAACACTGAAGCTTTCTTT. This translates into CASSLTGTGGFNTEAFF.

This chain links TRBV7-2 with TRBJ2-1; D not certain. CDR1 SGHTA and CDR2 FQGNSA come from the germline V gene. CDR3 length equals 16 residues. V shed 4 bases and J shed 6 bases, with 19 bases lying between them. The CDR3 DNA reads TGTGCCAGCAGCTCCTTTTACGGACCGGCCCTCAATGAGCAGTTCTTC. This encodes CASSSFYGPALNEQFF.

The V call is TRBV28, the J call TRBJ2-7; TRBD1 agrees at 12 bases. CDR3 size: 16 residues. Losses at the gene ends were 5 bases for V and 1 base for J; bases not matched to a gene: 6. CDR1 is MDHEN, CDR2 SYDVKM, per germline. The CDR3 reads CASSLGTGGQSYEQYF. CDR3 DNA: TGTGCCAGCAGTCTTGGGACAGGGGGCCAGTCCTACGAGCAGTACTTC.

This clonotype was detected only once. The chain joins TRBV10-3 to TRBJ2-3, with TRBD2 matching 10 bases. The germline V gene has CDR1 ENHRY and CDR2 SYGVKD. Unmatched junction bases numbered 5, after V lost 3 bases and J lost 2 bases. The CDR3 spans 16 residues. In DNA, the CDR3 is TGTGCCATCAGTGACCAAGCGGGAGGGGTCACAGATACGCAGTATTTT. Its translation is CAISDQAGGVTDTQYF.

The J gene is TRBJ2-7, the V gene TRBV7-9; 10 bases are a match to TRBD2. This CDR3 has 15 residues. Trimming took 4 bases from V and 7 from J; bases not matched to a gene: 10. Looked up from germline, CDR1 is SEHNR and CDR2 is FQNEAQ (reference sequence). CDR3 nucleotide sequence: TGTGCCAGCAGCTCAAAAGCGGGAGGGCCAGATGAGCAGTACTTC. This encodes CASSSKAGGPDEQYF.

As regards this clonotype: A much larger clone lies one base from this, so it may be a read error. V gene TRBV10-3 combines with J gene TRBJ1-1; 8 bases agree with TRBD1. Germline V gives CDR1 ENHRY, CDR2 SYGVKD. V shed 5 bases and J 5 bases; nucleotides not matched to a gene: 4. The CDR3 is 13 residues long. In DNA, the CDR3 is TGTGCCATCAGTCTCAGGGGGCGGACTGAAGCTTTCTTT. This gives the protein CAISLRGRTEAFF.

This clonotype turned up a few times. V gene TRBV24-1 combines with J gene TRBJ2-2; the D is unclear. The CDR3 is 15 amino acids. Per germline, CDR1 KGHDR and CDR2 SFDVKD. Trimming took 5 bases from V and 3 from J, leaving 12 bases between them. In DNA form, the CDR3 reads TGTGCCACCAGTGCCCCCGAGGAATACACCGGGGAGCTGTTTTTT. This encodes CATSAPEEYTGELFF.

The sample holds a few counts of this clonotype. The V gene is TRBV9, the J gene TRBJ1-4; 7 nucleotides line up with TRBD1. V was clipped by 4 bases and J by 2 bases; unmatched bases: 5. Germline V lookup: CDR1 SGDLS, CDR2 YYNGEE. CDR3 length equals 15 residues. The DNA for the CDR3 is TGTGCCAGCAGCTTCCGACAGGGCACTAATGAAAAACTGTTTTTT. Its translation: CASSFRQGTNEKLFF.